These T cell receptor beta chains were read from a single sample in a study of Graves' ophthalmopathy and Graves' hyperthyroidism. MiXCR was run by TCRdb on the multiplex PCR reads, yielding one entry per CDR3 protein. The profile shows tens of thousands of distinct CDR3 sequences, less than 65% of them singletons. Source material: peripheral blood. These receptors came from an adult woman with Graves' ophthalmopathy. CDR3s include the opening cysteine and the closing phenylalanine or tryptophan. D genes are given only for firm matches. Clone sizes are given selectively: once, few, many, or a class where the clone is expanded.

D gene	J gene	V gene	clone size	CDR3 DNA	CDR3 protein
TRBD2	TRBJ2-7	TRBV6-1	many	TGTGCCAGCAGTGCAACAACTAGCGGGAGGATCCCAAACTACGAGCAGTACTTC	CASSATTSGRIPNYEQYF
.	TRBJ1-1	TRBV30	many	TGTGCCTGGAGTCTCCGGACAGTTGAAGCTTTCTTT	CAWSLRTVEAFF
.	TRBJ1-3	TRBV7-8	many	TGTGCCAGCAGCTTAGACAACAGCCGCTCTGGAAACACCATATATTTT	CASSLDNSRSGNTIYF
.	TRBJ1-4	TRBV7-9	.	TGTGCCAGCAGCTTAGGGAATCCTAATGAAAAACTGTTTTTT	CASSLGNPNEKLFF
.	TRBJ1-6	TRBV10-1	.	TGCGCCGGTAAAAGGAGCTCCTATAATTCACCCCTCCACTTT	CAGKRSSYNSPLHF
.	TRBJ2-2	TRBV5-6	.	TGTGCCAGCAGCCCTATGACAGGGGAGCTGTTTTTT	CASSPMTGELFF
TRBD2	TRBJ2-7	TRBV5-1	many	TGCGCCAGCAGCTGGTGGGAGGGTTACGAGCAGTACTTC	CASSWWEGYEQYF
.	TRBJ1-2	TRBV30	.	TGTGCCTGGAGGCGGGGACGGGCGACTAACTATGGCTACACCTTC	CAWRRGRATNYGYTF
.	TRBJ2-7	TRBV20-1	many	TGCAGTGCTAGAGACCGGACCCTTTGGAGGGGGCAATGGAAGCAGTACTTC	CSARDRTLWRGQWKQYF
.	TRBJ2-5	TRBV15	once	TGTGCCATCAGCAGAGTAGCAGGAGAGACACAGTACTTC	CAISRVAGETQYF
.	TRBJ2-3	TRBV15	many	TGTGCCACCAGCAGGGCTAGGAGAAGCTCAAGCACAGATACGCAGTATTTT	CATSRARRSSSTDTQYF
.	TRBJ2-7	TRBV9	few	TGTGCCAGCAGCGAAGTTCCCGGGTTCTCCTACGAGCAGTACTTC	CASSEVPGFSYEQYF
.	TRBJ2-2	TRBV11-2	many	TGTGCCAGCAGCTCCCAGTTAAGGAACACCGGGGAGCTGTTTTTT	CASSSQLRNTGELFF
.	TRBJ1-5	TRBV20-1	.	TGCAGTGCGTATTTTTTAAGGGGGGTAGGCCAGCCCCAGCATTTC	CSAYFLRGVGQPQHF
.	TRBJ2-7	TRBV11-2	many	TGTGCCAGCAGCTTAGGAGCAGGGAGGGAGCAGTACTTC	CASSLGAGREQYF
.	TRBJ2-1	TRBV9	.	TGTGCCAGCAGCGTCCGGACAGCTACAAGTGAGCAGTTCTTC	CASSVRTATSEQFF
TRBD1	TRBJ1-1	TRBV28	few	TGTGCCAGCAGTCCCAGCAGGACAGGGAACACTGAAGCTTTCTTT	CASSPSRTGNTEAFF
TRBD2	TRBJ2-3	TRBV2	.	TGTGCCAGCCGTAGCGGGACTGATACGCAGTATTTT	CASRSGTDTQYF
TRBD2	TRBJ2-7	TRBV2	.	TGTGCCAGCACCGAAGATGATAGCGGGATGGTCTACGAGCAGTACTTC	CASTEDDSGMVYEQYF
TRBD2	TRBJ2-7	TRBV6-2/TRBV6-3	many	TGTGCCAGCACCAAGACTAGCGGGAGTTCCTACGAGCAGTACTTC	CASTKTSGSSYEQYF
.	TRBJ1-2	TRBV3-2	many	TGTGCCAGCAGCCAAGATAGAGGCTATGGCTACACCTTC	CASSQDRGYGYTF
.	TRBJ1-2	TRBV29-1	medium-sized	TGCAGCGCGTCGCTGTCGCGGCATGGCTACACCTTC	CSASLSRHGYTF
TRBD1	TRBJ2-1	TRBV6-4	many	TGTGCCAGCAGTCGGACAGGGGAGGACAATGAGCAGTTCTTC	CASSRTGEDNEQFF
.	TRBJ1-1	TRBV20-1	many	TGCAGTGCGCCCTGGTCAGGGTACGGCGCTTTCTTT	CSAPWSGYGAFF
TRBD2	TRBJ2-3	TRBV25-1	.	TGTGCCAGCAGTCCCGGGACTAGCCTTGTTTTGGTGGGCACAGATACGCAGTATTTT	CASSPGTSLVLVGTDTQYF
TRBD1	TRBJ2-7	TRBV4-1	.	TGCGCCAGCAGTCAGGACAGGGGGAGTGAGCAGTACTTC	CASSQDRGSEQYF
TRBD2	TRBJ2-5	TRBV20-1	.	TGCAGTGCTAGAGGTAGCGGGAGGGCCAGAGAGACCCAGTACTTC	CSARGSGRARETQYF
.	TRBJ1-5	TRBV19	.	TGTGCCAGTAGTATTAAGGTTTATCAGCCCCAGCATTTT	CASSIKVYQPQHF
TRBD2	TRBJ2-1	TRBV7-9	many	TGTGCCAGCAGCTCAGAGGTAGGACTAGCGGGAGTCAATGAGCAGTTCTTC	CASSSEVGLAGVNEQFF
TRBD1	TRBJ2-1	TRBV6-5	many	TGTGCCAGCAGTGGGACAGGGATTGAGCAGTTCTTC	CASSGTGIEQFF
.	TRBJ1-1	TRBV6-5	many	TGTGCCAGCAGACGGGGACAAGAGGGGTCTGAAGCTTTCTTT	CASRRGQEGSEAFF
TRBD2	TRBJ2-1	TRBV4-2	.	TGTGCCAGCAGCCAAGAGGGACTAGCGGGGGCGAATGAGCAGTTCTTC	CASSQEGLAGANEQFF
TRBD2	TRBJ2-2	TRBV24-1	many	TGTGCCACCAGTGACCCCGGGACTAGCGCCCAGAGGGGCGGGGAGCTGTTTTTT	CATSDPGTSAQRGGELFF
TRBD2	TRBJ2-7	TRBV20-1	.	TGCAGTGCTAGAGATCGGCTAGCGGGAGAGGACGAGCAGTACTTC	CSARDRLAGEDEQYF
.	TRBJ2-2	TRBV20-1	once	TGCAGTGTCAACACGGGGAAACTGTTTTTT	CSVNTGKLFF
TRBD2	TRBJ2-2	TRBV15	.	TGTGCCACCAGACCACTAGCGGAGGTGGGTCGGACCGGGGAGCTGTTTTTT	CATRPLAEVGRTGELFF
TRBD2	TRBJ2-1	TRBV10-3	few	TGTGCCATCAGTGAGGGACTAGCGCTGGATGAGCAGTTCTTC	CAISEGLALDEQFF
.	TRBJ2-2	TRBV6-1	many	TGTGCCAGCAGGGAACGGCCTACCGGGGAGCTGTTTTTT	CASRERPTGELFF
TRBD1	TRBJ2-1	TRBV29-1	.	TGCAGCAGCGCGGGACAGGGTAGAGGCAATGAGCAGTTCTTC	CSSAGQGRGNEQFF
.	TRBJ2-7	TRBV11-2	.	TGTGCCAGCAGCTTAGGGTTCTTCGCCTACGAGCTGTACTTC	CASSLGFFAYELYF
.	TRBJ1-5	TRBV20-1	.	TGCAGTGCCAAGAGGGCAGGGACGAGAAGCAATCAGCCCCAGCATTTT	CSAKRAGTRSNQPQHF
TRBD1	TRBJ1-3	TRBV12-3/TRBV12-4	many	TGTGCCAGCAGCCCCCTCCCCACGACAGGGGGCCTCGGAAACACCATATATTTT	CASSPLPTTGGLGNTIYF
.	TRBJ1-1	TRBV19	many	TGTGCCAGTACCCGGGGGTTGAACACTGAAGCTTTCTTT	CASTRGLNTEAFF
TRBD2	TRBJ2-1	TRBV19	.	TGTGCCTGTGAACTAGCGGGAACCCTCAATGAGCAGTTCTTC	CACELAGTLNEQFF
.	TRBJ2-1	TRBV20-1	many	TGCAGTGCCCCGCATTCCTCGAATTACAATGAGCAGTTCTTC	CSAPHSSNYNEQFF